These T cell receptor beta chains were read from a single sample in a study of cytomegalovirus exposure and HLA in healthy donors. TCRdb keeps only in-frame clones here, not all; method: immunoSEQ multiplex PCR. The sample lists about 130,000 clones, about 81% seen once, with 0.95% to 1.4% in the top ten. The specimen was PBMCs. All receptors come from a woman aged 25-40 years in good health and CMV-seronegative. CDR3s include the opening cysteine and the closing phenylalanine or tryptophan. D genes are given only for firm matches. Part of the rows lack a size; the others show once, few, many or a class for expanded clones.

clone_size,v_call,j_call,d_call,cdr3_nt,cdr3_aa
.,TRBV6-1,TRBJ2-7,.,TGTGCCAGCAGTGTGGGCCTCGGACAGTCCTACGAGCAGTACTTC,CASSVGLGQSYEQYF
.,TRBV7-2,TRBJ2-1,.,TGTGCCAGCAGCTACAGGGTTGGGTCCTACAATGAGCAGTTCTTC,CASSYRVGSYNEQFF
.,TRBV27,TRBJ2-5,TRBD1,TGTGCCAGCAGAACCAGACAGGGGGCGAAAGAGACCCAGTACTTC,CASRTRQGAKETQYF
.,TRBV4-3,TRBJ1-1,.,TGCGCCAGCAGCCAAATATTGAACACTGAAGCTTTCTTT,CASSQILNTEAFF
.,TRBV7-2,TRBJ2-6,TRBD2,TGTGCCAGCAGCTGGCGGACTAGCGGAGCCTCTGGGGCCAACGTCCTGACTTTC,CASSWRTSGASGANVLTF
few,TRBV6-1,TRBJ1-2,TRBD1,TGTGCCAGCAGTGTTTCCGGGACAGTGGACGGCTACACCTTC,CASSVSGTVDGYTF
.,TRBV20-1,TRBJ2-3,.,TGCAGTGCTACAGGGGTAACGCAGTATTTT,CSATGVTQYF
few,TRBV6-6,TRBJ1-1,.,TGTGCCAGCAGGGAGTCCCAGAGCAACACTGAAGCTTTCTTT,CASRESQSNTEAFF
.,TRBV6-1,TRBJ2-7,TRBD1,TGTGCCAGCTTCGGGACAGCAAGCTCCTACGAGCAGTACTTC,CASFGTASSYEQYF
few,TRBV27,TRBJ1-6,TRBD1,TGTGCCAGCAGTCCCCTCGACAGGGGGGAGAGCTTCACCCTCCACTTT,CASSPLDRGESFTLHF
.,TRBV19,TRBJ2-7,.,TGTGCCAGTAGTGGGCAGGGCTACGAGCAGTACTTC,CASSGQGYEQYF